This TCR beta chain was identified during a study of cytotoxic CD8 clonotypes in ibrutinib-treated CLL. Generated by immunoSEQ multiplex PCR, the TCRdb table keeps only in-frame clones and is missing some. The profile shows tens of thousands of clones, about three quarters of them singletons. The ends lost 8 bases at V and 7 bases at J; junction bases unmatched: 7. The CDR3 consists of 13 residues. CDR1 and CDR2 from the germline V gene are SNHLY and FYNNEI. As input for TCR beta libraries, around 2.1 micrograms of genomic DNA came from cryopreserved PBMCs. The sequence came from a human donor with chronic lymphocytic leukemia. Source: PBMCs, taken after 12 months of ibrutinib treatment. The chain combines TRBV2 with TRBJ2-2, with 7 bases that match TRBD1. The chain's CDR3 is CASQGQLFGELFF. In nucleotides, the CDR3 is TGTGCCAGCCAGGGACAGTTGTTCGGGGAGCTGTTTTTT.